These 3 T cell receptor beta chains were sequenced from one sample in a study of early T cells in non-severe SARS-CoV-2 infection. TCRdb fed the 5' RACE reads into MiXCR, producing one record per CDR3 protein. The sample consists of about 64,000 distinct CDR3 sequences, less than 15% of them appearing once. Sequencing input: whole blood. Receptors originate from an adult who was a healthcare worker with PCR-confirmed SARS-CoV-2 infection or an uninfected control (not recorded which).

The genes are TRBV6-2 or TRBV6-3 and TRBJ2-1; TRBD2 agrees at 15 bases. The CDR3 loop spans 16 amino acids. Germline loops: CDR1 MNHEY, CDR2 SVGEGT. J lost 9 bases, V lost 7 bases, and 10 bases had no gene match. CDR3 sequence reads: CASTPRTSGGVFEQFF. Written as DNA, the CDR3 is TGTGCCAGCACCCCTAGGACTAGCGGGGGGGTGTTTGAGCAGTTCTTC.

This sequence joins TRBV5-1 and TRBJ2-1; weak D call: TRBD2 (7 bases). CDR1 is SGHRS and CDR2 is YFSETQ in the germline V gene. This CDR3 comprises 16 residues. V was trimmed by 6 bases and J by 0 bases, leaving 16 bases between them. The CDR3 here is CASTPGGGYSYNEQFF. The CDR3 coding sequence is TGCGCCAGCACCCCTGGGGGGGGCTACTCCTACAATGAGCAGTTCTTC.

A few counts support this clonotype. V gene TRBV29-1 combines with J gene TRBJ2-3; 11 nucleotides agree with TRBD2. Germline CDR1 reads SQVTM; CDR2 reads ANQGSEA. Trimming took 4 bases from V and 3 from J; bases not matched to a gene: 6. CDR3 size: 15 residues. This chain's CDR3 is CSVGLAGTLTDTQYF. CDR3 nucleotides: TGCAGCGTTGGACTAGCGGGGACTTTAACAGATACGCAGTATTTT.